Sequencing of this TCR beta chain was carried out in a study of blood T cell repertoires in COVID-19. Looking at the study overall: The study drew acute and convalescent COVID-19 samples from the United States, Italy and Spain. T cells, B-cell-depleted T cells, or PBMCs provided the cDNA or gDNA that served as material.

Original methodology: Reference gene primer amplification in the assay estimated nucleated cell counts. Repertoires were generated with immunoSEQ multiplex PCR, while TCRdb's copy carries only in-frame clones and drops some. V and J calls and clone size come straight from that table; D and trimming were deduced from the DNA. The sample records fewer than 200,000 clones, around 83% being singletons. Only a few counts were recorded for this clone. Trimming stripped 4 bases from V and 1 base from J, with 8 bases between. CDR1 LGHDT and CDR2 YNNKEL come from the germline V gene (reference sequence). This CDR3 has 14 amino acids.

The TCR was taken from a woman between 65 and 79 years old who had recovered from COVID-19. V is TRBV3-1 (or the pseudogene TRBV3-2) and J is TRBJ1-5; no clear D gene. Sequencing used peripheral blood. CDR3 DNA sequence: TGTGCCAGCAGCCCCTTTTCCAGCAATCAGCCCCAGCATTTT. Its protein product is CASSPFSSNQPQHF.